The 3 T cell receptor beta chains reported below all come from one sample, sequenced in a study of beta chain features in type 1 diabetes. The authors reverse transcribed all of the isolated RNA, so sequencing captured expressed TCRB transcripts. Assay used: immunoSEQ multiplex PCR; TCRdb lists only in-frame clones, some missing. The table records about 620,000 clones, roughly a sixth of them present only once. Sequencing was performed on naive CD4+ T cells from blood. All receptors come from a man between 18 and 29 years old in good health.

The chain carries TRBV9 and TRBJ1-3; 8 bases align to TRBD1. The V gene end was trimmed by 4 bases and the J gene end by 0 bases; junction bases not matched to a gene: 9. The V gene's germline CDR1 is SGDLS and CDR2 YYNGEE. The CDR3 sequence is 17 residues long. The CDR3 protein is CASSSRTGPTSGNTIYF. The CDR3 region has the DNA TGTGCCAGCAGCTCACGGACAGGGCCAACCTCTGGAAACACCATATATTTT.

This clone has a count of ten or more. The chain has TRBV4-1 and TRBJ2-4, with D possibly being TRBD2 (5 bases). The germline V and J ends were trimmed by 4 bases and 1 base, with 14 bases remaining between them. CDR1 is MGHRA, CDR2 YSYEKL, per germline. This CDR3 comprises 16 residues. The CDR3, as DNA: TGCGCCAGCAGCCCTCCGGGCCGAGGGGCCAAAAACATTCAGTACTTC. Protein product: CASSPPGRGAKNIQYF.

The V call is TRBV9, the J call TRBJ2-7, with no clear D. Trimming shortened V by 0 bases and J by 3 bases, and 13 bases separated the two germline ends. Germline CDR1 and CDR2: SGDLS and YYNGEE. The CDR3 is 15 amino acids. In DNA, the CDR3 is TGTGCCAGCAGCGTAGGGGATGTGGGGATCTACGAGCAGTACTTC. It specifies CASSVGDVGIYEQYF.